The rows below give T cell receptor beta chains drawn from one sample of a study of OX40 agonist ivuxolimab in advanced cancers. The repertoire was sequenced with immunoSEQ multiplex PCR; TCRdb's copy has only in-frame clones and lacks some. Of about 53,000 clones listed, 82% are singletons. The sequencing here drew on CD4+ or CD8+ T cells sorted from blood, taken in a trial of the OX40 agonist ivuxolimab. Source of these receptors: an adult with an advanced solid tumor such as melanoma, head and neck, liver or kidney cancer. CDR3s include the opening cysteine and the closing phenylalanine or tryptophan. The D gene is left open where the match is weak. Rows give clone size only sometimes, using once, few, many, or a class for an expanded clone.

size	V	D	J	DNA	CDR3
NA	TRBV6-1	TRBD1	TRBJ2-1	TGTGCCAGCACCAAGGGACAGGGCTCCTACAATGAGCAGTTCTTC	CASTKGQGSYNEQFF
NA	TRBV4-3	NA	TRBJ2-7	TGCGCCAGCAGCCAATATATGTCAGGGTCACTAAACGAGCAGTACTTC	CASSQYMSGSLNEQYF
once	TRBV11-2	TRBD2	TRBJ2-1	TGTGCCAGCAGCCCCACGACTAGCGGGAGGGCCGGCAATGAGCAGTTCTTC	CASSPTTSGRAGNEQFF
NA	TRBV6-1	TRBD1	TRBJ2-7	TGTGCCAGCAGTGGACCCCCCCGGGACAGGGGGTCCTACGAGCAGTACTTC	CASSGPPRDRGSYEQYF
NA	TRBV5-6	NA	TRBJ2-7	TGTGCCAGCAGCTTGGTAGATGGACGCTACGAGCAGTACTTC	CASSLVDGRYEQYF
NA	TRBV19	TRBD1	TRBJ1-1	TGTGCCAGTAGTGCAGGGGGCCCTGACGTGTTGTTGAACACTGAAGCTTTCTTT	CASSAGGPDVLLNTEAFF
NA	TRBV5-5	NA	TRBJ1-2	TGTGCCAGCAGCTTATCCGACCCTAGTGCTAACTATGGCTACACCTTC	CASSLSDPSANYGYTF
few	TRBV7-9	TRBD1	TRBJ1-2	TGTGCCAGCAGCTCCTTCACAGGGGTGGTGGATGGCTACACCTTC	CASSSFTGVVDGYTF
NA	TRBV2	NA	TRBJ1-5	TGTGCCAGCGGGACGGACTCGGGCAATCAGCCCCAGCATTTT	CASGTDSGNQPQHF
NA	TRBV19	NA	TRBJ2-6	TGTGCCAGTAGTATAGGGTCCGGGACAACTGGGGCCAACGTCCTGACTTTC	CASSIGSGTTGANVLTF
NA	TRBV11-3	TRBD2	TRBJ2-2	TGTGCCAGCAGCTTGGAGGTGGGACTAGCGGCCACCGGGGAGCTGTTTTTT	CASSLEVGLAATGELFF
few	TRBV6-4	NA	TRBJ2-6	TGTGCCAGCAGTGAAGGGTTTGGGGCCAACGTCCTGACTTTC	CASSEGFGANVLTF
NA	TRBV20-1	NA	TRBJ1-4	TGCAGTGCAGGGCATAATGAAAAACTGTTTTTT	CSAGHNEKLFF
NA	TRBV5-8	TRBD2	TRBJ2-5	TGTGCCAGCAGCTTGGGGACTAGCGGGAGTGGAGAGACCCAGTACTTC	CASSLGTSGSGETQYF
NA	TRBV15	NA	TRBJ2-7	TGTGCCACCAGCAGAGGGGGGGACAGCTACGAGCAGTACTTC	CATSRGGDSYEQYF
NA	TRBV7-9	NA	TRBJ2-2	TGTGCCAGCAGCTTAGACCGCACATCGAAGGAGCTGTTTTTT	CASSLDRTSKELFF
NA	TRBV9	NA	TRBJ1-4	TGTGCCAGCAGCTCTACGAGGGGCGGGTTTGAAAAACTGTTTTTT	CASSSTRGGFEKLFF
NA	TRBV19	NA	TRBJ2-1	TGTGCCAGTACCCAAGGGAGGCAGGGTTATCAGGGCAATGAGCAGTTCTTC	CASTQGRQGYQGNEQFF
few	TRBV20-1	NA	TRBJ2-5	TGCAGTGCTCCTCTGCAAGAGACCCAGTACTTC	CSAPLQETQYF
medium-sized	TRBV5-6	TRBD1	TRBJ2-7	TGTGCCAGCAGCCCCTTCGGGACAGGTTCGCGAGAGCAGTACTTC	CASSPFGTGSREQYF
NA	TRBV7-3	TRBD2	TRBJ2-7	TGTGCCAGCAGCTTAAGGGCCGGGACTACCGAGCAGTACTTC	CASSLRAGTTEQYF
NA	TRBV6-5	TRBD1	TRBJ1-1	TGTGCCAGCAGTCGAGGGGGCGGAAGTCAAGCTTTCTTT	CASSRGGGSQAFF
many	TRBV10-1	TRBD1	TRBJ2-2	TGCGCCAGCAGTCGAGGGGGCCCGAGCACCGGGGAGCTGTTTTTT	CASSRGGPSTGELFF
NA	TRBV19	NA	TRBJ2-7	TGTGCCAGTAGAGGAGGTACCTCCTACGAGCAGTACTTC	CASRGGTSYEQYF
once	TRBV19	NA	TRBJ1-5	TGTGCCAGTAGTATAGGTCGACAGCGAAATCAGCCCCAGCATTTT	CASSIGRQRNQPQHF
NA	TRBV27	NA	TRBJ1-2	TGTGCCAGCAGTTCCTCCTCGACAGGCAGCTATGGCTACACCTTC	CASSSSSTGSYGYTF
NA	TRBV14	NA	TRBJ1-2	TGTGCCAGCAGCCAAGATCTCCAGGCGAGCTATGGCTACACCTTC	CASSQDLQASYGYTF
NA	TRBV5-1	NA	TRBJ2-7	TGCGCCAGCAGCTTGGACGGGGTGAGCTCCTACGAGCAGTACTTC	CASSLDGVSSYEQYF
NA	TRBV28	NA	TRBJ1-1	TGTGCCAGCAGTTTAGGTAACAGGGTTGCTAACACTGAAGCTTTCTTT	CASSLGNRVANTEAFF
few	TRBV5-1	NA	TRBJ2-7	TGCGCCAGCAGCTTGGACCTTACTGGTACCAAGCAGTACTTC	CASSLDLTGTKQYF
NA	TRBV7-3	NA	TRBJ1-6	TGTGCCAGCAGCTTAATGCGGTCAAATTCACCCCTCCACTTT	CASSLMRSNSPLHF
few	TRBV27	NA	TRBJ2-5	TGTGCCAGCAGTACAACTTGGAAGAAGGAGACCCAGTACTTC	CASSTTWKKETQYF
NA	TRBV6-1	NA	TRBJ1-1	TGTGCCAGCAGTGAGTTTAGCGGTTTCACTGAAGCTTTCTTT	CASSEFSGFTEAFF
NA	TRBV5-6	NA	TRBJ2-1	TGTGCCAGCAGTCGGAGACTAGACGGAAGTGAGCAGTTCTTC	CASSRRLDGSEQFF
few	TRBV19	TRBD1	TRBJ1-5	TGTGCCAGTAGGACCAGGGACAGGGTCCCCAATCAGCCCCAGCATTTT	CASRTRDRVPNQPQHF
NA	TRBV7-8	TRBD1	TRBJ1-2	TGTGCCAGCAGCTCCGGACAGGCGGAGGGCTACACCTTC	CASSSGQAEGYTF
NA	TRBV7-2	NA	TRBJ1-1	TGTGCCAGCAGCCTTGGAGGCTCGAACACTGAAGCTTTCTTT	CASSLGGSNTEAFF
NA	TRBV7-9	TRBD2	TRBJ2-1	TGTGCCAGCAGCCCCGGGACTAGCGTTACTAATGAGCAGTTCTTC	CASSPGTSVTNEQFF
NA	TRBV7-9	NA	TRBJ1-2	TGTGCCAGCAGCTTAGTTGCGGTAGGCCATAACTATGGCTACACCTTC	CASSLVAVGHNYGYTF
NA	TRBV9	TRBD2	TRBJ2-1	TGTGCCAGCAGCGTAGGGCCTAGCGGGCGGCCCTACAATGAGCAGTTCTTC	CASSVGPSGRPYNEQFF
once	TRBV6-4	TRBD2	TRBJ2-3	TGTGCCAGCAACAATAGCGGGAGACCTACAAATACGCAGTATTTT	CASNNSGRPTNTQYF
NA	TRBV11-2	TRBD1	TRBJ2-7	TGTGCCAGCAGCTTAAAGGGGGCGTCGAAGTACTTC	CASSLKGASKYF
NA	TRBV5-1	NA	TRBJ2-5	TGCGCCAGCAGCTTCGGCGGAGGAGAGACCCAGTACTTC	CASSFGGGETQYF
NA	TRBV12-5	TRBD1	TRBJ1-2	TGTGCTAGTGGTTTCGGACAGGCCCGAGTGGATGGCTACACCTTC	CASGFGQARVDGYTF
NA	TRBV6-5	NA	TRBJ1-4	TGTGCCAGCAGTTCCTACCAAGGAGGGGGGGGAGAAAAACTGTTTTTT	CASSSYQGGGGEKLFF
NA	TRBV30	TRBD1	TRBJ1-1	TGTGCCTGGAGTGTCAACAGGGGGCCTGAAGCCTTCTTT	CAWSVNRGPEAFF
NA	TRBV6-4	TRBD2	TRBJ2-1	TGTGCCAGCAGTGAAATAGCGGGGGTAAATGAGCAGTTCTTC	CASSEIAGVNEQFF
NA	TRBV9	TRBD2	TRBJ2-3	TGTGCCAGCAGCGTAGACCTAGCGGGGGACTTTGGAGATACGCAGTATTTT	CASSVDLAGDFGDTQYF
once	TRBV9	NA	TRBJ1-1	TGTGCCAGCAGCGTAAGCACGACAGCCAACACTGAAGCTTTCTTT	CASSVSTTANTEAFF
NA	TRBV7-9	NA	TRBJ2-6	TGTGCCAGCAGCTTACCGTTGGGGGCCAACGTCCTGACTTTC	CASSLPLGANVLTF
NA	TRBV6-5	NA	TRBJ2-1	TGTGCCAGGACAAACCTCTACAATGAGCAGTTCTTC	CARTNLYNEQFF
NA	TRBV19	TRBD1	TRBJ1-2	TGTGCCAGTAGTATTTTCCTTGGGACAGGGGCTGGGAACTATGGCTACACCTTC	CASSIFLGTGAGNYGYTF
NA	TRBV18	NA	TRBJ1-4	TGTGCCAGCTCACCATCACAGGCGGGAAGTGAAAAACTGTTTTTT	CASSPSQAGSEKLFF
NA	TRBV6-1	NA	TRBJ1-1	TGTGCCACCCAGGATCTGCCTCATCGGAGCACTGAAGCTTTCTTT	CATQDLPHRSTEAFF
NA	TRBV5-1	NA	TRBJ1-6	TGCGCCAGCAGCTCGGGCTTAGGCTCACCCCTCCACTTT	CASSSGLGSPLHF